Sequencing of this T cell receptor (beta chain) was carried out in a study of blood T cell repertoires in COVID-19. Looking at the study overall: The cDNA or gDNA used as material had been derived from T cells, B-cell-depleted T cells, or PBMCs.

The assay was immunoSEQ multiplex PCR, and TCRdb's table has in-frame clones only and misses some. The repertoire holds some 65,000 clones, 75% to 90% seen once, with 16% in the top ten. The CDR3 runs 16 residues. The germline V gene encodes CDR1 LNHDA and CDR2 SQIVND (reference sequence). The junction had 4 bases not matched to a gene; V was cut back by 0 bases and J by 0 bases. Source material: peripheral blood. The source of this sequence is a middle-aged man with COVID-19, enrolled during active disease. V and J are TRBV19 and TRBJ1-1, with 7 bases fitting TRBD1. The CDR3 sequence is CASSIDLDRLNTEAFF. CDR3 in DNA: TGTGCCAGTAGTATAGACCTGGACAGGTTGAACACTGAAGCTTTCTTT.